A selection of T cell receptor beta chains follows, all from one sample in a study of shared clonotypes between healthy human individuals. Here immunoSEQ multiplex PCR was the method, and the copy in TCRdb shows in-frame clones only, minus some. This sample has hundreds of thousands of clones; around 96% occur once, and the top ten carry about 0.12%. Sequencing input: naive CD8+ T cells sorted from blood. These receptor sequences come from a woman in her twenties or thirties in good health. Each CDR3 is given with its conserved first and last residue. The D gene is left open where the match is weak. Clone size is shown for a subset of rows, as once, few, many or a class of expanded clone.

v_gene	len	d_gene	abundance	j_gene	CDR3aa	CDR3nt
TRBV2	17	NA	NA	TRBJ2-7	CASRGEVFRAVTYEQYF	TGTGCCAGCCGAGGGGAGGTTTTTCGGGCGGTAACCTACGAGCAGTACTTC
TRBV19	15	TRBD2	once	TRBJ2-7	CASSISPSGNHEQYF	TGTGCCAGTAGTATCAGTCCTAGCGGGAATCACGAGCAGTACTTC
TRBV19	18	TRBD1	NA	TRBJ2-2	CASSIGDSLASNTGELFF	TGTGCCAGTAGTATTGGGGACAGCCTCGCTTCGAACACCGGGGAGCTGTTTTTT
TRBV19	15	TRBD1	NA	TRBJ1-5	CASSIRDSSVQPQHF	TGTGCCAGTAGTATTAGGGACAGTTCTGTTCAGCCCCAGCATTTT
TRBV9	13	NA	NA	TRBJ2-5	CASSVAYQETQYF	TGTGCCAGCAGCGTAGCGTACCAAGAGACCCAGTACTTC
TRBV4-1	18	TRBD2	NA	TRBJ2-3	CASSQEPGLAGSTDTQYF	TGCGCCAGCAGCCAAGAACCGGGACTAGCGGGAAGCACAGATACGCAGTATTTT
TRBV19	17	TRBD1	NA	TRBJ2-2	CASSILPGQGETGELFF	TGTGCCAGTAGTATTCTACCGGGACAGGGAGAAACCGGGGAGCTGTTTTTT
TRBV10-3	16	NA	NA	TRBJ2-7	CASLGLTSGGSYEQYF	TGTGCCTCTCTCGGACTGACGAGCGGAGGGTCCTACGAGCAGTACTTC
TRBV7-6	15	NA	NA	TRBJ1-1	CASSPRGLENTEAFF	TGTGCCAGCAGTCCTAGGGGATTGGAAAACACTGAAGCTTTCTTT
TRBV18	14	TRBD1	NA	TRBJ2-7	CASSPGTAPYEQYF	TGTGCCAGCTCACCAGGGACAGCCCCCTACGAGCAGTACTTC